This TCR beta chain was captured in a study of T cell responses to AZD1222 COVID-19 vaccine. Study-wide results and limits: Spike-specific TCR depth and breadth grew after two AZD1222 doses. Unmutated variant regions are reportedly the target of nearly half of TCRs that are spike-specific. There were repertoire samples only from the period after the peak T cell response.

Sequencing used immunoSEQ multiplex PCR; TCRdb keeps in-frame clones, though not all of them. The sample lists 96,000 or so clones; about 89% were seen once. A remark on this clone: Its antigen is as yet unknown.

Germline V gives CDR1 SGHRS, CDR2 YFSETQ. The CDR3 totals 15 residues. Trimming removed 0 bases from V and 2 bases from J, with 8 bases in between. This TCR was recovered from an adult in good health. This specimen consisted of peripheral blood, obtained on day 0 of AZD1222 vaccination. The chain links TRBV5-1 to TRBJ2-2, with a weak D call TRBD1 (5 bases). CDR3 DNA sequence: TGCGCCAGCAGCTTGGCCCAGGGAAACACCGGGGAGCTGTTTTTT. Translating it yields CASSLAQGNTGELFF.